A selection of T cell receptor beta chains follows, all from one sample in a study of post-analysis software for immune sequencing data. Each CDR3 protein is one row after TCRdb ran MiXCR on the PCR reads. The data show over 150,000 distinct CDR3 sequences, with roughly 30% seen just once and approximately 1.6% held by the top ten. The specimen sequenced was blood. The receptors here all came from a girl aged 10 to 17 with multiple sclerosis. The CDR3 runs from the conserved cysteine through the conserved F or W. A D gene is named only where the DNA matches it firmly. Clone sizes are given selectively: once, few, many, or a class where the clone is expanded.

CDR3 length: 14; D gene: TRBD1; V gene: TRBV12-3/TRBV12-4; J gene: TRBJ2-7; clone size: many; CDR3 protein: CALPPRQGSVEQYF; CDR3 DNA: TGTGCCCTGCCCCCGAGACAGGGCTCTGTCGAGCAGTACTTC
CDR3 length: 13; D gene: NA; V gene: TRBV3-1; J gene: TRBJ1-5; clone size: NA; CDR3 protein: CASSHELNQPQHF; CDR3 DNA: TGTGCCAGCAGCCATGAGCTGAATCAGCCCCAGCATTTT
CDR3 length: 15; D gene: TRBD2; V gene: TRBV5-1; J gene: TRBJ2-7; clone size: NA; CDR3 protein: CASSLGGGADYEQYF; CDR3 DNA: TGCGCCAGCAGCTTGGGGGGGGGAGCAGACTACGAGCAGTACTTC
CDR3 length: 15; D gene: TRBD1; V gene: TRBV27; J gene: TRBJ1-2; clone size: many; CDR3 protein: CASSTGTGVNYGYTF; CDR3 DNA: TGTGCCAGCAGTACCGGGACAGGAGTTAACTATGGCTACACCTTC
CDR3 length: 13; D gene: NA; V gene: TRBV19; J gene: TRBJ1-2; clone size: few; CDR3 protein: CASSEQYSYGYTF; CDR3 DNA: TGTGCCAGTAGTGAACAGTACTCCTATGGCTACACCTTC
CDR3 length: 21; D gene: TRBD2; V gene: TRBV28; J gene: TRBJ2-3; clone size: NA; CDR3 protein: CASSSPRDGREGLAYTDTQYF; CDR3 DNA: TGTGCCAGCAGTTCCCCACGGGACGGCCGAGAAGGACTAGCCTACACAGATACGCAGTATTTT
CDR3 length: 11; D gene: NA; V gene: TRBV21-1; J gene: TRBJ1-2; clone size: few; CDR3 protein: CASSPRNGYTF; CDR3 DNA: TGTGCCAGCAGCCCTCGTAATGGCTACACCTTC
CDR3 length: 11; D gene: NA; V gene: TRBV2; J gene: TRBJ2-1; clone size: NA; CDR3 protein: CASSDGGYRFF; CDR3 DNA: TGTGCCAGCAGTGATGGGGGATATAGGTTCTTC
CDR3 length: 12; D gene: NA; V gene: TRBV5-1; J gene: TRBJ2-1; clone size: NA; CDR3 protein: CASSTLAFEQFF; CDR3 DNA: TGCGCCAGCAGCACTCTCGCATTTGAGCAGTTCTTC
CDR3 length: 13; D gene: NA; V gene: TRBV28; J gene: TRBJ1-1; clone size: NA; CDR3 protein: CASSYDMDAEAFF; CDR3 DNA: TGTGCCAGCAGTTATGATATGGACGCTGAAGCTTTCTTT
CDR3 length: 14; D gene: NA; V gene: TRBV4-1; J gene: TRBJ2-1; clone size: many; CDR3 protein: CASSRYGARDEQFF; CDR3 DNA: TGCGCCAGCAGCCGGTACGGGGCCCGGGATGAGCAGTTCTTC
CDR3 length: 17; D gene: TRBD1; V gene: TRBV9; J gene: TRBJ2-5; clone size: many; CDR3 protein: CASSVESKGTGTETQYF; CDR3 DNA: TGTGCCAGCAGCGTAGAGTCGAAGGGGACAGGGACAGAGACCCAGTACTTC
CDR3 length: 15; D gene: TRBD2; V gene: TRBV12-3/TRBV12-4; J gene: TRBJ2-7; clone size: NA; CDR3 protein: CASRDSGRSGDEQYF; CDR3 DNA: TGTGCCAGCAGGGATAGCGGGAGGTCAGGAGACGAGCAGTACTTC
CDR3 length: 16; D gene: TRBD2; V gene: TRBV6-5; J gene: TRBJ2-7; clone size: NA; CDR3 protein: CASSCRGAGGTYGQYF; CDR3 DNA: TGTGCCAGCAGTTGTCGGGGGGCGGGAGGCACCTACGGGCAGTACTTC
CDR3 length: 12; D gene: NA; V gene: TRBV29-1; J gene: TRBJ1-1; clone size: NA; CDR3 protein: CSAKTENTEAFF; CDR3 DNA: TGCAGCGCCAAGACCGAGAACACTGAAGCTTTCTTT
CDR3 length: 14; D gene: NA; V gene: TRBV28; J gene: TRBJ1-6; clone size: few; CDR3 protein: CASRLRTDYSPLHF; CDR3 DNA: TGTGCCAGCCGCCTAAGGACAGACTATTCACCCCTCCACTTT
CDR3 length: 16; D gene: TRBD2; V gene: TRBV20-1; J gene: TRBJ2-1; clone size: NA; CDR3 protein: CSARDARTGGSHEQFF; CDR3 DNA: TGCAGTGCTAGAGATGCCCGGACTGGCGGGAGCCATGAGCAGTTCTTC
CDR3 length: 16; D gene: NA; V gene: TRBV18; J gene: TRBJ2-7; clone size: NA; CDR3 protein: CASSPLFHRPGDEQYF; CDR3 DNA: TGTGCCAGCTCACCATTATTCCACCGACCAGGCGACGAGCAGTACTTC
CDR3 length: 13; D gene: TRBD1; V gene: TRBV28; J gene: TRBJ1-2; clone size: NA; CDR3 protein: CASRSTGGGGYTF; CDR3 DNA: TGTGCCAGCAGGTCGACAGGGGGGGGTGGCTACACCTTC
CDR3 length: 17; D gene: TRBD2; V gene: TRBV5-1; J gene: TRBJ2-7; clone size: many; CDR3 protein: CASSLVPSGSVSYEQYF; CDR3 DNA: TGCGCCAGCAGCTTGGTGCCTAGCGGGAGTGTTTCCTACGAGCAGTACTTC
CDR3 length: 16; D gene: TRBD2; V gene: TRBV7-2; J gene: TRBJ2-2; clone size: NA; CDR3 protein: CASSFVAGGDTGELFF; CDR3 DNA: TGTGCCAGCAGCTTCGTAGCGGGAGGCGACACCGGGGAGCTGTTTTTT
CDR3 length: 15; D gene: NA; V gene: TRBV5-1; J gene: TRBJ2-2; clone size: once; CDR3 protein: CASSLGGGSAGELFF; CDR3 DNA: TGCGCCAGCAGCTTGGGAGGGGGATCTGCCGGGGAGCTGTTTTTT
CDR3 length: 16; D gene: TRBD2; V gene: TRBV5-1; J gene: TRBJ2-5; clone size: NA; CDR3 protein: CASSLAGLAGSNEQYF; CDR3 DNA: TGCGCCAGCAGCTTGGCCGGACTAGCGGGGAGCAATGAGCAGTACTTC
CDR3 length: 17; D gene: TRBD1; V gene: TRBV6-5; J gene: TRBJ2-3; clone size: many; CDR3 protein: CASSRGIDRGRTDTQYF; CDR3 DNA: TGTGCCAGCAGCCGAGGGATCGACAGGGGGCGCACAGATACGCAGTATTTT
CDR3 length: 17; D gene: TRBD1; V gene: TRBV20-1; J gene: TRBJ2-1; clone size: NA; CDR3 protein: CSARTSPGDRGYNEQFF; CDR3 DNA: TGCAGTGCTAGAACATCCCCGGGGGACAGGGGATACAATGAGCAGTTCTTC
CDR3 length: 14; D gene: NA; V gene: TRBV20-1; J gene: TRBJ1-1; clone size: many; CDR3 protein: CSAPARGVHTEAFF; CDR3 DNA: TGCAGTGCTCCGGCACGAGGCGTTCACACTGAAGCTTTCTTT
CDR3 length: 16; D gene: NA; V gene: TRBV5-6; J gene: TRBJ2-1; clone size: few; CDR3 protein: CASTAYGLSSYNEQFF; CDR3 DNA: TGTGCCAGCACCGCGTACGGGTTGAGCTCCTACAATGAGCAGTTCTTC
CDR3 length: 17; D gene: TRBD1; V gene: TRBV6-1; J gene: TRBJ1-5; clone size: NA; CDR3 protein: CASGGGTGGFGNQPQHF; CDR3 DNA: TGTGCCAGCGGGGGAGGAACAGGGGGTTTTGGCAATCAGCCCCAGCATTTT
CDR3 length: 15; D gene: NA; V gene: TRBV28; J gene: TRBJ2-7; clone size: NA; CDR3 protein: CASSHSSGGSYEQYF; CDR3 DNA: TGTGCCAGCAGTCACTCCTCGGGCGGATCCTACGAGCAGTACTTC
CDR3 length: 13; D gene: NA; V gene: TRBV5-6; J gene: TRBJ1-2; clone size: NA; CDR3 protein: CASSLGQFYGYTF; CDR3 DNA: TGTGCCAGCAGCCTCGGACAGTTCTATGGCTACACCTTC